Sequencing of this T cell receptor beta chain was carried out in a study of breast tumors, draining lymph nodes, adjacent tissues. Deletions cut 3 bases from V and 4 bases from J, with 21 bases between. This CDR3 region has 17 residues. Germline CDR1 and CDR2: LNHDA and SQIVND (reference sequence). TCRdb passed the multiplex PCR reads through MiXCR, listing each CDR3 protein once. The sample contains around 140,000 distinct CDR3 sequences, 32% of which appear only once. The lymph nodes were axillary draining lymph nodes from breast cancer patients. The sequencing input was axillary lymph node tissue. The receptor's source is a female donor with breast cancer. Some clones in this sample may be carry-over from other donors' samples. The chain has TRBV19 and TRBJ1-1; D is unresolved. CDR3 DNA sequence: TGTGCCAGTAGTATTATTTCTCAGGAGAGGTCGTTCACTGAAGCTTTCTTT. It yields the protein CASSIISQERSFTEAFF.